This T cell receptor (beta chain) was sequenced during a study of blood T cell repertoires in COVID-19. Study details: Sample material is recorded as cDNA or gDNA derived from T cells, B-cell-depleted T cells, or PBMCs.

Original processing methods: Researchers report that nucleated cell counts were estimated from reference gene primer amplification. TCRdb keeps only in-frame clones here, not all; method: immunoSEQ multiplex PCR. D and trimming come from the DNA, and the V and J calls and clone size come from that table. The sample lists 200,000 to 250,000 clones; about 93% were seen once. V gave up 2 bases and J gave up 2 bases, with 7 bases separating them. CDR1 GTSNPN and CDR2 SVGIG come from the germline V gene (reference sequence). CDR3 length: 12 amino acids. Patients from Seattle were sampled longitudinally, starting during active infection. The count of this clone is one.

The source material was peripheral blood. The chain couples TRBV30 to TRBJ2-7, with D tentatively TRBD1 (5 bases). The receptor comes from a man aged 55 to 70 with COVID-19, enrolled during active disease. DNA for the CDR3: TGTGCCTGGAGTCAGGGTACCTACGAGCAGTACTTC. This encodes CAWSQGTYEQYF.